The entry below describes one T cell receptor beta chain. Its specificity is unknown. These data are taken from a study of T cells expressing NK-cell markers. Overall study context: Sorted CD3+CD56+NKG2C+, CD3+CD56+NKG2C- and CD3+CD56-NKG2C+ T cells supplied TCR beta repertoires.

Overall study findings and caveats: HCMV specificity of the expanded NKG2C+ T cell clones was not established.

This CDR3 spans 16 amino acids. TCRdb reprocessed the 5' RACE reads, with one entry per CDR3 protein and no DNA. The repertoire table contains 550,000 to 600,000 distinct CDR3 sequences. This sequence was found in a young man in good health. The material sequenced was blood T cells: a sorted CD56 or NKG2C T cell subset, CD4+ or CD8+ T cells, or bulk PBMC T cells (not recorded which). The chain has TRBV12-3 or TRBV12-4 and TRBJ2-3; the TCRdb D gene call, TRBD2, has no DNA to confirm it. The CDR3 region is CASSFQAGSSTDTQYF.